What follows are 3 T cell receptor beta chains derived from one specimen sequenced in a study of human T cells and chemical hapten exposure. Time point specified: pre-sensitization, week 0. Treatment indicated: therapeutic diphenylcyclopropenone sensitization with weekly scalp DPC. TCRdb analysed the RACE reads with MiXCR anew, one entry per CDR3 protein. Here the sample spans tens of thousands of distinct CDR3 sequences, approximately 6.7% being singletons. The sequencing used whole blood, collected in connection with sensitization to the hapten diphenylcyclopropenone (DPC). These receptors were collected from a woman aged 25 to 45 with alopecia areata. Some clones in this sample may be carry-over from other donors' samples.

This clonotype occurred a few times. The genes are TRBV11-2 and TRBJ1-1; no clear D. The CDR3 has 14 residues. The V and J ends lost 1 base and 7 bases respectively, with 13 bases between them. The germline V gene has CDR1 SGHAT and CDR2 FQNNGV. CDR3 DNA: TGTGCCAGCAGCTTAGCGGTCTTCAGTTATGAAGCTTTCTTT. This encodes CASSLAVFSYEAFF.

This clonotype was seen many times. This chain uses TRBV27 with TRBJ2-3; TRBD2 aligns across 7 bases. V was clipped by 2 bases and J by 4 bases; unmatched bases: 3. Germline CDR1 and CDR2: MNHEY and SMNVEV (reference sequence). CDR3 length: 14 residues. CDR3: CASSLAGVSDTQYF. The CDR3 DNA follows: TGTGCCAGCAGTTTAGCGGGGGTCTCAGATACGCAGTATTTT.

The genes are TRBV7-9 and TRBJ1-1; 8 bases map to TRBD1. The germline gives CDR1 SEHNR, CDR2 FQNEAQ (reference sequence). The CDR3 consists of 16 residues. The trim removed 5 bases at V and 3 bases at J, leaving 11 bases unmatched. In DNA form, the CDR3 reads TGTGCCAGCAGCCCCGGACAGGGTAGGGCGGACACTGAAGCTTTCTTT. Its translation is CASSPGQGRADTEAFF. Variable domain in full (rest from reference TRBV7-9 and TRBJ1-1): DTGVSQNPRHKITKRGQNVTFRCDPISEHNRLYWYRQTLGQGPEFLTYFQNEAQLEKSRLLSDRFSAERPKGSFSTLEIQRTEQGDSAMYLCASSPGQGRADTEAFFGQGTRLTVV.